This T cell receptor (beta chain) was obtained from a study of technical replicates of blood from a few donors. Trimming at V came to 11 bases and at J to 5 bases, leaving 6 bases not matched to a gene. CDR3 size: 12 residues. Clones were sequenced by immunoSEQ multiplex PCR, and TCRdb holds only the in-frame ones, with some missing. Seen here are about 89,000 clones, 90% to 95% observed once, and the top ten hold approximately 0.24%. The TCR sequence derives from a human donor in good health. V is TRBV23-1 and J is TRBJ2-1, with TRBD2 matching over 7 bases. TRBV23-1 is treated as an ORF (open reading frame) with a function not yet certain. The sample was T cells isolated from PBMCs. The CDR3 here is CAPYAGDNEQFF. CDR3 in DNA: TGCGCCCCGTACGCGGGGGACAATGAGCAGTTCTTC.